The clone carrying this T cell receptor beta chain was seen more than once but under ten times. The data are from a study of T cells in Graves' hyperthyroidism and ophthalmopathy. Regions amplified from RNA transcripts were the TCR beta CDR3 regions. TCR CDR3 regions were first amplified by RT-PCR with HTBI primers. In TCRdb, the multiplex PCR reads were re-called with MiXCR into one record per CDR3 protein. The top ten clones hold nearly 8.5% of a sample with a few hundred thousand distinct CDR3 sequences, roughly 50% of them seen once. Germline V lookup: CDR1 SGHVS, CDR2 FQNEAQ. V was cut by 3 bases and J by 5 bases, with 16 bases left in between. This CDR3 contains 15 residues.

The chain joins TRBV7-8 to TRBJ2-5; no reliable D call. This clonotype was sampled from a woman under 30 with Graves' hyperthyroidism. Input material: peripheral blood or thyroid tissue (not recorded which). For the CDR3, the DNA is TGTGCCAGCAGCTTTTACGGACGGACGGTGGAGACCCAGTACTTC. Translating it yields CASSFYGRTVETQYF.